Listed here is a single TCR beta chain. What it recognizes is unknown. TCRdb reanalysed the reads using MiXCR and keeps one entry per CDR3 protein. This sample has approximately 590,000 distinct CDR3 sequences; approximately 40% occur once, and the top ten carry 48%. The data were taken from a study of T cell repertoires in cytomegalovirus infection. About the study: In public TCR beta signatures, there were indications of both CMV infection and matching HLA type.

General study findings and limits: HLA-C-restricted, CMV-specific TCR beta clonotypes were dominant ex vivo. Based on cumulative public TCR beta family frequency, carriers of CMV plus the relevant HLA were identified.

This TCR came from a human donor in good health (CMV status not recorded). Some clones in this sample may be carry-over from other donors' samples. The specimen comprised cultured PBMCs, sampled from culture after CMV antigen stimulation.

The CDR3 DNA sequence: TGTGCCAGCAGCTTGTATGCGGACACTCAGCCCCAGCATTTT. Translation gives CASSLYADTQPQHF. The rearrangement joins TRBV7-2 to TRBJ1-5, with D tentatively TRBD1 (5 bases). Germline assignment: CDR1 SGHTA and CDR2 FQGNSA. There are 14 residues in the CDR3. Trimming took off 3 bases at V and 6 bases at J, with 12 bases between the two ends.